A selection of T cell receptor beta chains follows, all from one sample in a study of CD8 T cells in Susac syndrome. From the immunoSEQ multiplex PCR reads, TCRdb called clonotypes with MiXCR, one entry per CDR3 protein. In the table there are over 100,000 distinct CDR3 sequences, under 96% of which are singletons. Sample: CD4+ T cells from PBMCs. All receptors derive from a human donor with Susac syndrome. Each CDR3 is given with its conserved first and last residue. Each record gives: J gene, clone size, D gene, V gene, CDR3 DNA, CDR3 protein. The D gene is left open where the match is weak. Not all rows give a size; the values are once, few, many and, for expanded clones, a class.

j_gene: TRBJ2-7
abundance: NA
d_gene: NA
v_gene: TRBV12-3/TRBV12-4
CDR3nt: TGTGCCAGCAGTTCGAACCGGGGCAGCGGCTTGCAGTACTTC
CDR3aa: CASSSNRGSGLQYF

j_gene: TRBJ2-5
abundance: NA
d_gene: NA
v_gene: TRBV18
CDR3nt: TGTGCCAGCTCACCACTCTCCAGAGAGACCCAGTACTTC
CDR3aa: CASSPLSRETQYF

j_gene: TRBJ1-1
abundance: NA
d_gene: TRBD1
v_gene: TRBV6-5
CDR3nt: TGTGCCAGCAGCCCGCCCAGGGGGATGAACACTGAAGCTTTCTTT
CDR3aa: CASSPPRGMNTEAFF

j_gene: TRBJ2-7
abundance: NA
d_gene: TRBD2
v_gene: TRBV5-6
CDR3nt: TGTGCCAGCAGCTGGACCGGGACTAGCGGAACCTACGAGCAGTACTTC
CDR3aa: CASSWTGTSGTYEQYF

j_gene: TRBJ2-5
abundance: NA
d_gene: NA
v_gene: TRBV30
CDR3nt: TGTGCCTGGAGTACGGGGGTAAAAGAGACCCAGTACTTC
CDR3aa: CAWSTGVKETQYF

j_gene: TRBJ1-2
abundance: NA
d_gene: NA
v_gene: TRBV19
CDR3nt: TGTGCCAGTACGCAGGGCACCTATGGCTACACCTTC
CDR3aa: CASTQGTYGYTF

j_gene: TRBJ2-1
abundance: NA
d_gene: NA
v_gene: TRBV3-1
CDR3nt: TGTGCCAGCAGCCAAGAGCGGGCAGACACTAAGGGGCAGTTCTTC
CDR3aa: CASSQERADTKGQFF

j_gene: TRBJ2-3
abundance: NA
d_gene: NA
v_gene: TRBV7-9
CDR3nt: TGTGCCAGCAGCCCGCCTTTCACAGATACGCAGTATTTT
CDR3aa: CASSPPFTDTQYF

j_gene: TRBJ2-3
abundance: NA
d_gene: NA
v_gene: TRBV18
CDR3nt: TGTGCCAGCTCACCTATACCTAGCACAGATACGCAGTATTTT
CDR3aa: CASSPIPSTDTQYF

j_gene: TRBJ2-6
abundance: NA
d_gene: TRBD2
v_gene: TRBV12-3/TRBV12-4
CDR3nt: TGTGCCAGCAGCCCAAGCGGGGCTGGGGCCAACGTCCTGACTTTC
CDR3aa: CASSPSGAGANVLTF

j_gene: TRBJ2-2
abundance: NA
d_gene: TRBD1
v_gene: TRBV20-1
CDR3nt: TGCAGTGCGGCCCGGGACAGGGATAACACCGGGGAGCTGTTTTTT
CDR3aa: CSAARDRDNTGELFF

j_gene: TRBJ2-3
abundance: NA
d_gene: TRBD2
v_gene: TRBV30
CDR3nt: TGTGCCTGGAGCCCGGGACTAGTCCCCACAGATACGCAGTATTTT
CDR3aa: CAWSPGLVPTDTQYF

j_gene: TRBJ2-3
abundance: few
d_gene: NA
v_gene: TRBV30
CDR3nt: TGTGCCTGGAGTGGTGGCAGCACAGATACGCAGTATTTT
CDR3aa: CAWSGGSTDTQYF

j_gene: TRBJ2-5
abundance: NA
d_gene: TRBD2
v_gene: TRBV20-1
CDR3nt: TGCAGTGCTAGGGTACTAGCGGGAGTGGAGTACTTC
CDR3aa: CSARVLAGVEYF

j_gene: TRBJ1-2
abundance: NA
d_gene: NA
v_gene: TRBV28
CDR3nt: TGTGCCAGCTCGGCAGGGAACTATGGCTACACCTTC
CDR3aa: CASSAGNYGYTF

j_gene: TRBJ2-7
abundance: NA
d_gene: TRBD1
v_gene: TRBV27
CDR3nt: TGTGCCAGCGGTCCCGGGACAGGAGCCTACGAGCAGTACTTC
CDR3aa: CASGPGTGAYEQYF

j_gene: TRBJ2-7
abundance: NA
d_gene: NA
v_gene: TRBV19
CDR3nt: TGTGCCAGTAGCCCGGAGGGGAGCTCCTACGAGCAGTACTTC
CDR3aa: CASSPEGSSYEQYF

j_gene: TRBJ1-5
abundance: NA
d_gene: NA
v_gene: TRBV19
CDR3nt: TGTGCCAGTAGTCGGGGGACAACGGGGGATCAGCCCCAGCATTTT
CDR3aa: CASSRGTTGDQPQHF

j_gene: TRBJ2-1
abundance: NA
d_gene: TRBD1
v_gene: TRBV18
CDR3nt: TGTGCCAGCTCACAAACCCTCCGACAGGGGGCGGGCTACAATGAGCAGTTCTTC
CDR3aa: CASSQTLRQGAGYNEQFF

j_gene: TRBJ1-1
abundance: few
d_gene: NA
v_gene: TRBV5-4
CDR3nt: TGTGCCAGCAGTTCTGATAACCTTGGAGACACTGAAGCTTTCTTT
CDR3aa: CASSSDNLGDTEAFF